Below are 9 T cell receptor beta chains sequenced from a single sample in a study of cytomegalovirus exposure and HLA in healthy donors. The PCR contained 60 Vbeta and 13 Jbeta primers. Produced via immunoSEQ multiplex PCR; TCRdb's table is partial and in-frame only. Of around 120,000 clones listed, about 78% were seen once; the top ten hold 2.9%. What was sequenced was PBMCs. The receptor set was obtained from a human donor in good health.

V gene TRBV27 combines with J gene TRBJ2-7; TRBD2 agrees at 11 bases. J was trimmed by 3 bases and V by 6 bases; bases with no gene match: 7. Germline V gives CDR1 MNHEY, CDR2 SMNVEV (reference sequence). CDR3 size: 15 residues. The CDR3 is CASRASGGLNYEQYF. In nucleotides, the CDR3 is TGTGCCAGCAGGGCTAGCGGGGGGCTCAACTACGAGCAGTACTTC.

As to this clone: The junction and the germline gene differ at one end; a read error may be behind it. V and J are TRBV30 and TRBJ2-7; 10 bases agree with TRBD1. The CDR3 extends over 12 amino acids. Looked up from germline, CDR1 is GTSNPN and CDR2 is SVGIG (reference sequence). CDR3 loop: CAQDVTGTGVDF. In nucleotides, the CDR3 is TGTGCCCAAGATGTAACCGGGACAGGGGTAGACTTC.

V is TRBV6-6 and J is TRBJ1-1, with 9 bases lining up with TRBD1. Germline V lookup: CDR1 MNHNY, CDR2 SVGAGI (reference sequence). The J segment lost 4 bases and the V segment lost 8 bases, leaving 8 bases of the junction unmatched. The CDR3 runs 14 residues. This CDR3 is CASCLGTGSTEAFF. The CDR3 nucleotides read TGTGCCAGCTGTTTAGGGACAGGGAGCACTGAAGCTTTCTTT.

This clone was counted a few times. The V gene is TRBV4-3, the J gene TRBJ2-3, with unresolved D. The CDR3 covers 13 residues. The V and J ends lost 4 bases and 5 bases respectively, with 10 bases between them. CDR1 and CDR2 (germline): LGHNA, YSLEER. In DNA, the CDR3 is TGCGCCAGCAGCCCAACACCCATAGATACGCAGTATTTT. It is translated as CASSPTPIDTQYF.

The chain couples TRBV6-5 to TRBJ1-2; TRBD1 might be the D (5 bases). Germline V gene lookup returns CDR1 MNHEY and CDR2 SVGAGI. V was trimmed by 7 bases and J by 5 bases, leaving 14 bases between them. The CDR3 covers 13 residues. The CDR3 sequence: CASMSLDMYGYTF. CDR3 DNA: TGTGCCAGCATGAGCCTGGACATGTATGGCTACACCTTC.

Concerning this clone itself: Without the conserved terminal phenylalanine or tryptophan, this CDR3 likely stems from a read error. The chain uses TRBV6-5 and TRBJ2-7; weak D call: TRBD1 (6 bases). Germline V gene sequence: CDR1 MNHEY, CDR2 SVGAGI. The CDR3 contains 14 residues. The V end was cut by 2 bases, the J end by 4 bases, with 12 bases between. The CDR3 DNA reads TGTGCCAGCAGTTACAGGGAGACAGGATACGAGCAGTACCTC. This gives the protein CASSYRETGYEQYL.

The CDR3 region is CASSSLLQGASYNEQFF. The CDR3 nucleotides read TGTGCCAGCAGCTCATTACTACAGGGGGCCTCCTACAATGAGCAGTTCTTC. This chain connects TRBV5-6 to TRBJ2-1; 9 bases fit TRBD1. Losses at the gene ends were 3 bases for V and 0 bases for J; bases not matched to a gene: 7. Germline V gene sequence: CDR1 SGHDT, CDR2 YYEEEE. This CDR3 region has 17 residues.

This clone has a handful of counts. The chain recombines TRBV28 with TRBJ1-2; D might be TRBD1 (6 bases). The germline CDR1 and CDR2 sequences are MDHEN and SYDVKM. V was shortened by 4 bases and J by 4 bases, with 16 bases between the two germline ends. CDR3 length: 15 amino acids. CDR3 in amino acids: CASSSHFGQPYGYTF. For the CDR3, the DNA is TGTGCCAGCAGTTCCCATTTTGGACAGCCCTATGGCTACACCTTC.

This rearrangement joins TRBV25-1 to TRBJ2-5; the match to TRBD2 covers 10 bases. V lost 2 bases, J lost 5 bases, and 5 bases stayed unmatched. CDR3 length: 15 residues. Per germline, CDR1 MGHDK and CDR2 SYGVNS. The CDR3 DNA is TGTGCCAGCAGTGAACTAGCGGGAGAGGCGGAGACCCAGTACTTC. Amino acids: CASSELAGEAETQYF.